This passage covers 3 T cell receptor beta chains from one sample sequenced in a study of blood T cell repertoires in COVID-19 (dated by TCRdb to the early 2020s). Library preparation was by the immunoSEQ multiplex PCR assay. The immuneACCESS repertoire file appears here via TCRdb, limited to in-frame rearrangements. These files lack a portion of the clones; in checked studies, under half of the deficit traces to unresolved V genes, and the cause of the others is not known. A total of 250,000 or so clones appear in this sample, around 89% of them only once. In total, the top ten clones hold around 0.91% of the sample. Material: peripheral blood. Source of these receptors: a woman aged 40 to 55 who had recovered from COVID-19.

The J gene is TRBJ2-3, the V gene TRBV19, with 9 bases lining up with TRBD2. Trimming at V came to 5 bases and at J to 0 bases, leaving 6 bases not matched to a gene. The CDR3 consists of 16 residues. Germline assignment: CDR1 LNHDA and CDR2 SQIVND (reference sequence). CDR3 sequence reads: CASSVTSGGSTDTQYF. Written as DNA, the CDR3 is TGTGCCAGTAGTGTGACTAGCGGAGGGAGCACAGATACGCAGTATTTT. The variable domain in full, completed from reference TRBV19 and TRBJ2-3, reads DGGITQSPKYLFRKEGQNVTLSCEQNLNHDAMYWYRQDPGQGLRLIYYSQIVNDFQKGDIAEGYSVSREKKESFPLTVTSAQKNPTAFYLCASSVTSGGSTDTQYFGPGTRLTVL.

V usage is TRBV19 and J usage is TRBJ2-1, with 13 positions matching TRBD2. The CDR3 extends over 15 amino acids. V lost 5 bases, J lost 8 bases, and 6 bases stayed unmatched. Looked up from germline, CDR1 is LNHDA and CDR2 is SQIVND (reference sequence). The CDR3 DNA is TGTGCCAGTAGTCCCCGGACTAGCGGGAGAGATGAGCAGTTCTTC. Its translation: CASSPRTSGRDEQFF.

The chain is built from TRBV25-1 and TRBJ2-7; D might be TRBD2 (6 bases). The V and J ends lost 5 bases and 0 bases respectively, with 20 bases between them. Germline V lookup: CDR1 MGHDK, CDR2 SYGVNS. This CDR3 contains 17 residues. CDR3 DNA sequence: TGTGCCAGCAGTATGGCCCCGGGGCGGGGAGCCTCCTACGAGCAGTACTTC. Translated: CASSMAPGRGASYEQYF.